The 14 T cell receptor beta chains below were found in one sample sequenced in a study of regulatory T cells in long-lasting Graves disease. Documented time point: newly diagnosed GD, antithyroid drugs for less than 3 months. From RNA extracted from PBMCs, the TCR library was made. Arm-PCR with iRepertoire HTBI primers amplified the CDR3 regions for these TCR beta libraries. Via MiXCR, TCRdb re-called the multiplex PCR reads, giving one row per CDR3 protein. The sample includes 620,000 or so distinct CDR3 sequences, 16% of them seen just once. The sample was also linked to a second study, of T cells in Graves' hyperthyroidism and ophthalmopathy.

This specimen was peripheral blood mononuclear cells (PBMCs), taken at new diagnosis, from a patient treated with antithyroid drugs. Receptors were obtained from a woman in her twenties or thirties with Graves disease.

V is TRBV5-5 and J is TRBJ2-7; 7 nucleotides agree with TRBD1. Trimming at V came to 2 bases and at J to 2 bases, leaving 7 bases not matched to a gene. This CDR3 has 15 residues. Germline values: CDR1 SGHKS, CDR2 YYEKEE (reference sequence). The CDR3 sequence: CASSFNLGQAYEQYF. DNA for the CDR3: TGTGCCAGCAGCTTTAATCTTGGACAGGCCTACGAGCAGTACTTC.

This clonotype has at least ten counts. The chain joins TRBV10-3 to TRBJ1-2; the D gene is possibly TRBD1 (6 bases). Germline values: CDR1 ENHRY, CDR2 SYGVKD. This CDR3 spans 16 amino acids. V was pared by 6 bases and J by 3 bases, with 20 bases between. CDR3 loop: CAISPPRGRGHYGYTF. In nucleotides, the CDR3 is TGTGCCATCAGCCCTCCCCGGGGCAGGGGACACTATGGCTACACCTTC.

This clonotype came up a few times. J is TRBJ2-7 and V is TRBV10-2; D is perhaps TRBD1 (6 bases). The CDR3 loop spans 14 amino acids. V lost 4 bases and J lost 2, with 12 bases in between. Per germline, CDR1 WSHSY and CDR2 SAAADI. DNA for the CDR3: TGCGCCAGCAGTGCTACAGGGCATGCCTACGAGCAGTACTTC. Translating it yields CASSATGHAYEQYF.

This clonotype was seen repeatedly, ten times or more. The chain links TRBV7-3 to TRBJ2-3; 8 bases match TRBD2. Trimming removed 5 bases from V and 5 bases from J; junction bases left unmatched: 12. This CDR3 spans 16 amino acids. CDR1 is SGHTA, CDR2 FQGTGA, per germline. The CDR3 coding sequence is TGTGCCAGCAGCCGCGCTCTCCAGCGGGAGTTAGATACGCAGTATTTT. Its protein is CASSRALQRELDTQYF.

The CDR3 coding sequence is TGCGCCAGCAAACCGGGACAGGTGCACTATGGCTACACCTTC. Its protein product is CASKPGQVHYGYTF. This rearrangement joins TRBV5-1 to TRBJ1-2, with 8 bases that match TRBD1. The germline gives CDR1 SGHRS, CDR2 YFSETQ. The junction had 7 bases not matched to a gene; V was cut back by 6 bases and J by 3 bases. This CDR3 region has 14 residues.

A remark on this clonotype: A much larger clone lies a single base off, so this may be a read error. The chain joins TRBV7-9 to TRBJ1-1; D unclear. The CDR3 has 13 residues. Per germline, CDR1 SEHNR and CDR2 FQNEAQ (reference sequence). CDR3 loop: CASCFSINTEAFF. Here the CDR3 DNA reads TGTGCCAGCTGCTTTAGTATCAACACTGAAGCTTTCTTT.

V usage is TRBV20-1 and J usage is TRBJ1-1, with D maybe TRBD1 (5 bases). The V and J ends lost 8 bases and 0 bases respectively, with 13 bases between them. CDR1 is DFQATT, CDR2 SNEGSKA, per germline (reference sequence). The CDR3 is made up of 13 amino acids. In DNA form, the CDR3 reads TGCAGTCCCCAACGGGGGGTGAACACTGAAGCTTTCTTT. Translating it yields CSPQRGVNTEAFF.

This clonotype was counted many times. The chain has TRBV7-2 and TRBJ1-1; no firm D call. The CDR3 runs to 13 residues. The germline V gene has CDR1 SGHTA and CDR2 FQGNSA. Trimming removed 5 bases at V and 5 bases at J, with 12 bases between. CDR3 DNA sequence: TGTGCCAGCAGCGAGGCCGGGAGAACTGAAGCTTTCTTT. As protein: CASSEAGRTEAFF.

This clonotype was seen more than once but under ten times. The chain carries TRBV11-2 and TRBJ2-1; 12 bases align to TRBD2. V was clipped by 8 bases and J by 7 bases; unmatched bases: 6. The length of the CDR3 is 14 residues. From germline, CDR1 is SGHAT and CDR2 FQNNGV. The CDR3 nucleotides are TGTGCCAGCTCCACCGGGACTAGCGGGAATGAGCAGTTCTTC. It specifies CASSTGTSGNEQFF. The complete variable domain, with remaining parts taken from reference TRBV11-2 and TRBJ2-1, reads EAGVAQSPRYKIIEKRQSVAFWCNPISGHATLYWYQQILGQGPKLLIQFQNNGVVDDSQLPKDRFSAERLKGVDSTLKIQPAKLEDSAVYLCASSTGTSGNEQFFGPGTRLTVL.

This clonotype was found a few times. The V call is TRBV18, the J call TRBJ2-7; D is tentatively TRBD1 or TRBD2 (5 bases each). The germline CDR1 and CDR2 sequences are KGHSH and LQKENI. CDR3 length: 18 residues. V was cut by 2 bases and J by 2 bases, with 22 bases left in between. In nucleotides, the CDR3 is TGTGCCAGCTCACCATACTTATTACGGGACGGATCCCCCTACGAGCAGTACTTC. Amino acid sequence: CASSPYLLRDGSPYEQYF.

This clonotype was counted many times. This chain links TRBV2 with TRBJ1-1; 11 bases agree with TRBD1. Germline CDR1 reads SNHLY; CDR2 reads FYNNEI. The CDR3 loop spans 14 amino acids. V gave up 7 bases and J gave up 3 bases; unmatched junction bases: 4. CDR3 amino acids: CASTRDRGYTEAFF. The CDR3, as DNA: TGTGCCAGCACTCGGGACAGGGGGTACACTGAAGCTTTCTTT.

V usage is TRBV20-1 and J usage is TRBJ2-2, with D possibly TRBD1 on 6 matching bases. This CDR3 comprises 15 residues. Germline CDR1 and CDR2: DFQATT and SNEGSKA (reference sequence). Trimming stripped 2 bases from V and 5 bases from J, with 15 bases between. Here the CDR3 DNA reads TGCAGTGCTAGACCCGCACACAGGGTAACCGGGGAGCTGTTTTTT. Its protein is CSARPAHRVTGELFF.

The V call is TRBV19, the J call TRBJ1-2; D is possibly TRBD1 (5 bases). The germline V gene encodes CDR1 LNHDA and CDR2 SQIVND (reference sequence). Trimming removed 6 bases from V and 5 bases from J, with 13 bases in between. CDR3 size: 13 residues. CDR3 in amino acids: CASRITGLYGYTF. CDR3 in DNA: TGTGCCAGTAGGATAACGGGACTTTATGGCTACACCTTC.

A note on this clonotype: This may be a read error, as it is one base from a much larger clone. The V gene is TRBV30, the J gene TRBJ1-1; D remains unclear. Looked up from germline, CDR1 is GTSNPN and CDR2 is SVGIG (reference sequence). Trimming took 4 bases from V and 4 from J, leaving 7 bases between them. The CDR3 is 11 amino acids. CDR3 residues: CAWKEFTEAFF. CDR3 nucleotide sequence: TGTGCCTGGAAGGAGTTCACTGAAGCTTTCTTT. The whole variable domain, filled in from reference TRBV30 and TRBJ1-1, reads SQTIHQWPATLVQPVGSPLSLECTVEGTSNPNLYWYRQAAGRGLQLLFYSVGIGQISSEVPQNLSASRPQDRQFILSSKKLLLSDSGFYLCAWKEFTEAFFGQGTRLTVV.